A selection of T cell receptor beta chains follows, all from one sample in a study of cytomegalovirus exposure and HLA in healthy donors. Profiling relied on immunoSEQ multiplex PCR, and the TCRdb table lists in-frame clones only, not all of them. The sample consists of 150,000 to 250,000 clones, roughly four fifths of them appearing once. The sample consisted of PBMCs. These receptors were taken from a man aged 25-40 years in good health and CMV-seronegative. Each CDR3 is given with its conserved first and last residue. The D gene is left open where the match is weak. Clone size appears in some rows only: once, few, many, or a class for an expanded clone.

j_call: TRBJ2-7
d_call: .
clone_size: .
v_call: TRBV5-1
cdr3_nt: TGCGCCAGCAGCTTGACAGGGTTGGACGAGCAGTACTTC
cdr3_aa: CASSLTGLDEQYF

j_call: TRBJ2-6
d_call: .
clone_size: .
v_call: TRBV19
cdr3_nt: TGTGCCAGTAGTAGCAGGGGTCCTGGGGCCAACGTCCTGACTTTC
cdr3_aa: CASSSRGPGANVLTF

j_call: TRBJ1-4
d_call: .
clone_size: .
v_call: TRBV7-9
cdr3_nt: TGTGCCAGCAGCCCAAGGCAGACTACAACTAATGAAAAACTGTTTTTT
cdr3_aa: CASSPRQTTTNEKLFF

j_call: TRBJ1-5
d_call: .
clone_size: .
v_call: TRBV7-9
cdr3_nt: TGTGCCAGCAGCCGATATCAGGGAAATAGCAATCAGCCCCAGCATTTT
cdr3_aa: CASSRYQGNSNQPQHF

j_call: TRBJ2-3
d_call: TRBD2
clone_size: .
v_call: TRBV10-2
cdr3_nt: TGCGCCAGCAGTGGGACTAGAACAGATACGCAGTATTTT
cdr3_aa: CASSGTRTDTQYF

j_call: TRBJ1-3
d_call: TRBD1
clone_size: once
v_call: TRBV27
cdr3_nt: TGTGCCAGTCGGACAGGGGATGGAAACACCATATATTTT
cdr3_aa: CASRTGDGNTIYF

j_call: TRBJ2-1
d_call: TRBD1
clone_size: once
v_call: TRBV19
cdr3_nt: TGTGCCAGTACCTACCGGGACAGGGAGTCCAATGAGCAGTTCTTC
cdr3_aa: CASTYRDRESNEQFF

j_call: TRBJ1-1
d_call: TRBD1
clone_size: .
v_call: TRBV29-1
cdr3_nt: TGCAGCGTTGAAGGACAGGGAGGTCAGAAAACTGAAGCTTTCTTT
cdr3_aa: CSVEGQGGQKTEAFF

j_call: TRBJ2-1
d_call: TRBD2
clone_size: .
v_call: TRBV7-2
cdr3_nt: TGTGCCAGCAGCTCGTTGACTAGCGGGATATGGAATGAGCAGTTCTTC
cdr3_aa: CASSSLTSGIWNEQFF

j_call: TRBJ2-5
d_call: TRBD2
clone_size: .
v_call: TRBV5-4
cdr3_nt: TGTGCCAGCAGCTTGGTAGCGGGAGGGGGAGAGACCCAGTACTTC
cdr3_aa: CASSLVAGGGETQYF